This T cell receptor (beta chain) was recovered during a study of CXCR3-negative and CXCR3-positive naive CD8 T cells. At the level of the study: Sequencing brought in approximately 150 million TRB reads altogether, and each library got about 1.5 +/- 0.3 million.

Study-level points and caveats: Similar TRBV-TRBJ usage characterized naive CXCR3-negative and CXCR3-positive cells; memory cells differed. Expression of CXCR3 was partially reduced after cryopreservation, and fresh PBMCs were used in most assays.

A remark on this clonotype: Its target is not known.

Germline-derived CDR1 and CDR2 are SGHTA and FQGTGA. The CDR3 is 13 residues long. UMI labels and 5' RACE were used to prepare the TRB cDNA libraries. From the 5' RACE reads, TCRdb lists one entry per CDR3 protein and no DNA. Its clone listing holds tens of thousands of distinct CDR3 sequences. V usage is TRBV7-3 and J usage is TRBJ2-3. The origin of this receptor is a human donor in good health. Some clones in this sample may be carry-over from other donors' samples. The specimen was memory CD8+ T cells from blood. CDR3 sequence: CASSTLATDTQYF.